The rows below give T cell receptor beta chains drawn from one sample of a study of blood T cell repertoires in COVID-19. Profiled with immunoSEQ multiplex PCR; TCRdb holds only in-frame clones, not every one. The sample holds over 300,000 clones, 90% seen once. The sequencing sample was made of peripheral blood. These receptors originate from a man younger than 35 with active or convalescent COVID-19. CDR3s include the opening cysteine and the closing phenylalanine or tryptophan. D genes are given only for firm matches. Clone size is shown for a subset of rows, as once, few, many or a class of expanded clone.

j_gene	abundance	d_gene	v_gene	CDR3nt	CDR3aa
TRBJ1-1	-	TRBD1	TRBV19	TGTGCCAGTACCATCAGACAGGGCTACACTGAAGCTTTCTTT	CASTIRQGYTEAFF
TRBJ2-2	many	-	TRBV6-2/TRBV6-3	TGTGCCAGCAGTTACTCGGTACAGGGCACCGGGGAGCTGTTTTTT	CASSYSVQGTGELFF
TRBJ1-2	-	TRBD1	TRBV7-2	TGTGCCAGCAGCTCAGGACAGGGGGCGCTGAACTATGGCTACACCTTC	CASSSGQGALNYGYTF
TRBJ2-2	-	-	TRBV5-6	TGTGCCAGCAGCTTGCAAACAGGGAACACCGGGGAGCTGTTTTTT	CASSLQTGNTGELFF
TRBJ1-6	-	TRBD1	TRBV19	TGTGCCAGTAGCTCGTACAGGGGGGAGAATTCACCCCTCCACTTT	CASSSYRGENSPLHF
TRBJ2-7	-	-	TRBV24-1	TGTGCCACCAGTGATCGGGGGGCAGGCTACGAGCAGTACTTC	CATSDRGAGYEQYF
TRBJ1-4	-	-	TRBV2	TGTGCCAGCAGTGACGAGGGAGGCTTTGCAACTAATGAAAAACTGTTTTTT	CASSDEGGFATNEKLFF
TRBJ2-5	-	-	TRBV29-1	TGCAGCGCCGAGTCCGCCGGAGAGACCCAGTACTTC	CSAESAGETQYF
TRBJ2-6	-	-	TRBV6-2/TRBV6-3	TGTGCCAGCAGCCTTAGGGGACTCGTCTACTCTGGGGCCAACGTGCTGACTTTC	CASSLRGLVYSGANVLTF
TRBJ1-2	-	TRBD1	TRBV7-2	TGTGCCAGCAGGGAGACAGGGTATGGCTACACCTTC	CASRETGYGYTF
TRBJ1-6	-	TRBD1	TRBV11-2	TGTGCCAGCAGCCCAGACGTGGGACAGAATTCACCCCTCCACTTT	CASSPDVGQNSPLHF
TRBJ1-5	-	-	TRBV2	TGTGCCAGCAGCCAACGGACACCATATAGCAATCAGCCCCAGCATTTT	CASSQRTPYSNQPQHF
TRBJ2-5	-	-	TRBV7-9	TGTGCCAGCAGCTTAGGAGGGCTACAAGAGACCCAGTACTTC	CASSLGGLQETQYF
TRBJ2-6	-	-	TRBV7-3	TGTGCCAGCAGCTTAGGATACTCTGGGGCCAACGTGCTGACTTTC	CASSLGYSGANVLTF
TRBJ1-4	-	-	TRBV11-1	TGTGCCAGCAGCCGGACGGTCGGAGGAGAAAAACTGTTTTTT	CASSRTVGGEKLFF
TRBJ1-3	few	TRBD1	TRBV7-2	TGTGCCAGCAGCCTCTACAGGACAGGGACGGGAAACACCATATATTTT	CASSLYRTGTGNTIYF
TRBJ2-3	-	TRBD2	TRBV9	TGTGCCAGCAGCCCCCAGCCTACTAGCGGCTACACAGATACGCAGTATTTT	CASSPQPTSGYTDTQYF
TRBJ2-5	-	-	TRBV7-3	TGTGCCAGCAGCTTAGCCGGCCGGGGGGAGACCCAGTACTTC	CASSLAGRGETQYF
TRBJ2-7	-	-	TRBV6-5	TGTGCCAGCGATGGCTGCTCCTACGAGCAGTACTTC	CASDGCSYEQYF
TRBJ1-1	-	-	TRBV7-2	TGTGCCAGCAGCTTATCACGGGTTTCTGAAGCTTTCTTT	CASSLSRVSEAFF
TRBJ2-2	once	TRBD2	TRBV7-2	TGTGCCAGCAGCTCCGCCGGGACTAGCGGGACCACCGGGGAGCTGTTTTTT	CASSSAGTSGTTGELFF
TRBJ1-2	-	TRBD1	TRBV28	TGTGCCAGCAGTCTCGCGGACAGGGGAGGTGGCTACACCTTC	CASSLADRGGGYTF
TRBJ1-1	-	-	TRBV28	TGTGCCAGCAGTTTGTTGGGGGGGGCTCAAGCTTTCTTT	CASSLLGGAQAFF
TRBJ2-5	once	TRBD1	TRBV4-3	TGCGCCAGCAGCCAAGGGCAAAGTAGACAGGGGCGGGAGACCCAGTACTTC	CASSQGQSRQGRETQYF
TRBJ1-5	-	-	TRBV19	TGTGCCAGTAGTGGCGGGAATCAGCCCCAGCATTTT	CASSGGNQPQHF
TRBJ2-1	-	-	TRBV29-1	TGCAGCGTGTCTAAGAGTTACAATGAGCAGTTCTTC	CSVSKSYNEQFF
TRBJ2-7	-	TRBD1	TRBV28	TGTGCCAGCAGTGAACAGGGGGCCGGTCAGCGACCCTACGAGCAGTACTTC	CASSEQGAGQRPYEQYF
TRBJ2-2	-	TRBD1	TRBV28	TGTGCCAGCAGTCTGAAGGACAGGGGGCTTAACGGGGAGCTGTTTTTT	CASSLKDRGLNGELFF
TRBJ1-3	-	TRBD1	TRBV6-5	TGTGCCAGCAGCGTCAGGGGGCAGGCGGGAAACACCATATATTTT	CASSVRGQAGNTIYF
TRBJ1-2	-	-	TRBV7-3	TGTGCCAGCAGCTTAACGGGGCTATATGGCTACACCTTC	CASSLTGLYGYTF
TRBJ2-5	once	TRBD2	TRBV9	TGTGCCAGCAGCGTGGATAGCGGGAGGGTGGAGACCCAGTACTTC	CASSVDSGRVETQYF
TRBJ2-3	-	TRBD1	TRBV5-5	TGTGCCAGCAGCTTCGACAGGGTGGATACGCAGTATTTT	CASSFDRVDTQYF
TRBJ2-1	-	TRBD2	TRBV7-3	TGTGCCAGCGGGGCGGGAGGGTACAATGAGCAGTTCTTC	CASGAGGYNEQFF
TRBJ2-3	-	TRBD1	TRBV5-1	TGCGCCAGCAGCCCCTGGACAGGGGGCGACACAGATACGCAGTATTTT	CASSPWTGGDTDTQYF
TRBJ2-7	-	-	TRBV7-8	TGTGCCAGCAGCTCCACGGGACACTTTTACTTC	CASSSTGHFYF
TRBJ1-5	-	-	TRBV10-2	TGCGCCAGCAGTGAGTGGGGGGGTAATCAGCCCCAGCATTTT	CASSEWGGNQPQHF
TRBJ2-3	-	-	TRBV7-6	TGTGCCAGCAGCTTAGATGAACAGGGCTCTGATACGCAGTATTTT	CASSLDEQGSDTQYF
TRBJ2-3	-	-	TRBV7-3	TGTGCCAGCAGCTTAGGACGGCAGGGCCATGGGGCGCAGTATTTT	CASSLGRQGHGAQYF
TRBJ2-7	-	TRBD2	TRBV6-5	TGTGCCAGCAGACCCCCCGGGACTAGCGGGGGGGGGCAGTACTTC	CASRPPGTSGGGQYF
TRBJ1-6	-	TRBD1	TRBV7-2	TGTGCCAGCAGCTTAGATAACAGGGGCTCCTATAATTCACCCCTCCACTTT	CASSLDNRGSYNSPLHF
TRBJ2-3	-	TRBD2	TRBV28	TGTGCCAGCAGTTTGGAGCCTAGCGGGGGCACAGATACGCAGTATTTT	CASSLEPSGGTDTQYF
TRBJ1-6	-	-	TRBV7-8	TGTGCCAGCCACCCGGGGAGCTCCTATAATTCACCCCTCCACTTT	CASHPGSSYNSPLHF
TRBJ1-6	once	-	TRBV28	TGTGCCAGCCTCAGCAGAGGCTCCTATAATTCACCCCTCCACTTT	CASLSRGSYNSPLHF
TRBJ2-1	-	-	TRBV4-1	TGCGCCAGCAGCCAAGAGGGCCCGTCTGATGAGCAGTTCTTC	CASSQEGPSDEQFF
TRBJ2-3	-	TRBD2	TRBV14	TGTGCCAGCAGCCCCACTAGCGGTACAGATACGCAGTATTTT	CASSPTSGTDTQYF
TRBJ1-3	once	TRBD1	TRBV19	TGTGCCAGTAGTACAGGGGGAGGAAACACCATATATTTT	CASSTGGGNTIYF
TRBJ1-1	-	-	TRBV5-1	TGCGCCAGCAGCTCGGGGGTGAGGGCTCCTATGAACACTGAAGCTTTCTTT	CASSSGVRAPMNTEAFF
TRBJ1-1	-	-	TRBV27	TGTGCCAGCGGCTCCCAGGGGCGGGCTGAAGCTTTCTTT	CASGSQGRAEAFF
TRBJ2-1	-	TRBD2	TRBV6-5	TGTGCCAGCAGTCGTACTAGCGGGGTGTACAATGAGCAGTTCTTC	CASSRTSGVYNEQFF
TRBJ2-7	-	-	TRBV6-6	TGTGCCAGCCTTGGCGGGTCCAACTACGAGCAGTACTTC	CASLGGSNYEQYF
TRBJ2-7	-	TRBD2	TRBV7-6	TGTGCCAGCAGCTTAGTCCCGAGCGGGGCCACCTACGAGCAGTACTTC	CASSLVPSGATYEQYF
TRBJ2-6	-	-	TRBV7-3	TGTGCCAGCAGCTTGGGGAGGACTGGGGCCAACGTCCTGACTTTC	CASSLGRTGANVLTF
TRBJ2-5	-	TRBD2	TRBV24-1	TGTGCCACCAGTGACAAGCGGGGGCGGCAAGAGACCCAGTACTTC	CATSDKRGRQETQYF